The next 16 T cell receptor beta chains were all read from a single sample in a study of shared clonotypes between healthy human individuals. Sequencing was performed with immunoSEQ multiplex PCR; in TCRdb, only in-frame clones are kept and a portion is missing. Altogether 400,000 to 500,000 clones are present, about 79% being singletons, with the ten largest covering 10% to 15%. Sequenced sample: PBMCs. These TCRs come from a woman aged 40 to 55 in good health. Some clones in this sample may be carry-over from other donors' samples.

This clone was found many times. Additional DNA sequences in this sample encode the identical CDR3. The gene calls are TRBV9 and TRBJ2-6, with unresolved D. Trimming cost V 3 bases and J 0 bases, with 4 bases left between them. Germline V gives CDR1 SGDLS, CDR2 YYNGEE. The CDR3 has 14 residues. Written as DNA, the CDR3 is TGTGCCAGCAGCGGACACTCTGGGGCCAACGTCCTGACTTTC. It yields the protein CASSGHSGANVLTF.

The chain couples TRBV28 to TRBJ2-3; 13 bases fit TRBD2. The CDR3 loop spans 15 amino acids. The junction had 3 bases not matched to a gene; V was cut back by 6 bases and J by 3 bases. Germline CDR1 MDHEN, CDR2 SYDVKM. CDR3 sequence: CASRETSGRTDTQYF. CDR3 DNA sequence: TGTGCCAGCAGAGAGACTAGCGGGAGGACAGATACGCAGTATTTT.

This chain joins TRBV27 and TRBJ1-1; tentative D call: TRBD1 (5 bases). Germline CDR1 reads MNHEY; CDR2 reads SMNVEV (reference sequence). V lost 10 bases and J lost 7, with 16 bases in between. The CDR3 extends over 12 amino acids. CDR3: CAKPFQGGEAFF. DNA of the CDR3: TGTGCCAAACCTTTTCAGGGCGGTGAAGCTTTCTTT.

This chain links TRBV6-1 with TRBJ2-7; no firm D call. Germline-derived CDR1 and CDR2 are MNHNS and SASEGT. There are 14 residues in the CDR3. Trimming stripped 0 bases from V and 6 bases from J, with 12 bases between. The CDR3 reads CASSEAVISAEQYF. CDR3 DNA: TGTGCCAGCAGTGAAGCCGTTATCTCTGCCGAGCAGTACTTC.

This rearrangement joins TRBV30 to TRBJ2-3, with 8 bases that match TRBD2. With V trimmed by 4 bases and J by 4 bases, 7 bases remained unmatched. The CDR3 extends over 14 amino acids. From germline, CDR1 is GTSNPN and CDR2 SVGIG (reference sequence). The CDR3, as DNA: TGTGCCTGGACTCGGGGGGGAGGTTCAGATACGCAGTATTTT. Translated, it gives CAWTRGGGSDTQYF.

The chain combines TRBV15 with TRBJ2-2; tentative D call: TRBD2 (6 bases). Trimming shortened V by 3 bases and J by 6 bases, and 11 bases separated the two germline ends. The CDR3 has 14 residues. CDR1 and CDR2 from the germline V gene are LNHNV and YYDKDF (reference sequence). The CDR3 coding sequence is TGTGCCACCAGCAGGGACGGGACTGCCGGGGAGCTGTTTTTT. Protein sequence: CATSRDGTAGELFF.

This chain joins TRBV9 and TRBJ2-1; the D gene is possibly TRBD2 (5 bases). V lost 0 bases to trimming and J lost 0 bases, with 7 bases between them. Germline assignment: CDR1 SGDLS and CDR2 YYNGEE. The CDR3 is made up of 15 amino acids. CDR3 in amino acids: CASSVATTSYNEQFF. The CDR3 DNA reads as TGTGCCAGCAGCGTAGCGACTACCTCCTACAATGAGCAGTTCTTC. Combining the CDR3 with reference TRBV9 and TRBJ2-1 gives the whole variable domain DSGVTQTPKHLITATGQRVTLRCSPRSGDLSVYWYQQSLDQGLQFLIQYYNGEERAKGNILERFSAQQFPDLHSELNLSSLELGDSALYFCASSVATTSYNEQFFGPGTRLTVL.

Notes on this clone: The same CDR3 arises from other DNA sequences in this sample as well. The J gene is TRBJ2-2, the V gene TRBV30; D is unresolved. CDR1 GTSNPN and CDR2 SVGIG come from the germline V gene (reference sequence). Deletions cut 2 bases from V and 7 bases from J, with 5 bases between. CDR3 length: 11 amino acids. As DNA, the CDR3 is TGTGCCTGGAGTTTGGGCGGGGAGCTGTTTTTT. It is translated as CAWSLGGELFF.

A word on this clone: It may be a read error: a sequence one base away is much more abundant. The rearrangement uses TRBV30 and TRBJ1-5, with D unclear. Germline CDR1 GTSNPN, CDR2 SVGIG (reference sequence). The CDR3 loop spans 15 amino acids. Deletions cut 4 bases from V and 5 bases from J, with 18 bases between. CDR3 loop: CAWNRKGLRDQPQHF. The CDR3 bases are TGTGCCTGGAACCGCAAGGGTCTGAGGGATCAGCCCCAGCATTTT.

The CDR3 coding sequence is TGTGCCAGCAGTCCCCACAGGGCCAATCAGCCCCAGCATTTT. Protein sequence: CASSPHRANQPQHF. J is TRBJ1-5 and V is TRBV28; the D gene is possibly TRBD1 (6 bases). The CDR3 covers 14 residues. Deletions cut 5 bases from V and 3 bases from J, with 11 bases between. Germline CDR1 is MDHEN and CDR2 is SYDVKM. Supplemented by reference TRBV28 and TRBJ1-5, the full variable domain reads DVKVTQSSRYLVKRTGEKVFLECVQDMDHENMFWYRQDPGLGLRLIYFSYDVKMKEKGDIPEGYSVSREKKERFSLILESASTNQTSMYLCASSPHRANQPQHFGDGTRLSIL.

This clone showed up just a few times. The J gene is TRBJ1-4, the V gene TRBV5-1, with a possible D match to TRBD1 (6 bases). CDR1 and CDR2 from the germline V gene are SGHRS and YFSETQ. The CDR3 has 14 amino acids. V was cut by 2 bases and J by 6 bases, with 11 bases left in between. The CDR3 spells CASSFGGSDEKLFF. DNA of the CDR3: TGCGCCAGCAGCTTTGGGGGCAGCGATGAAAAACTGTTTTTT.

In this sample, this clone turned up a few times. The chain recombines TRBV6-5 with TRBJ2-7, with D unresolved. V dropped 6 bases and J dropped 0 bases, with 12 bases sitting between them. The CDR3 sequence is 14 residues long. Germline V lookup: CDR1 MNHEY, CDR2 SVGAGI. DNA of the CDR3: TGTGCCAGCAGCCCGGCAGGAACCTCCTACGAGCAGTACTTC. This translates into CASSPAGTSYEQYF.

This clone was counted between two and nine times. The junction and the germline gene differ at one end; a read error may be behind it. The chain has TRBV7-3 and TRBJ2-3; no firm D call. Germline loops: CDR1 SGHTA, CDR2 FQGTGA. There are 14 residues in the CDR3. The CDR3 region is CASSPTSSTDRQYF. The CDR3 DNA is TGTGCCAGCAGCCCTACCAGCTCCACAGATAGGCAGTATTTT.

This clone was found once. The CDR3 DNA reads as TGTGCCTGGAGTGCCCGGCCAAGACTGGTACCCTACAATGAGCAGTTCTTC. This gives the protein CAWSARPRLVPYNEQFF. The J gene is TRBJ2-1, the V gene TRBV30; D is unresolved. This CDR3 comprises 17 residues. Trimming removed 1 base from V and 2 bases from J, with 18 bases in between. Germline V CDR1 and CDR2: GTSNPN, SVGIG (reference sequence).

In its sample, this clone was seen many times. This chain links TRBV5-1 with TRBJ2-3; 11 bases fit TRBD2. Per germline, CDR1 SGHRS and CDR2 YFSETQ. V dropped 3 bases and J dropped 0; count of bases not matched to a gene: 6. This CDR3 region has 17 residues. In DNA form, the CDR3 reads TGCGCCAGCAGCTCCCTAGCGGGAGGAGGGAGCACAGATACGCAGTATTTT. It translates to CASSSLAGGGSTDTQYF.

This sequence joins TRBV6-6 and TRBJ1-1; D unresolved. Trimming removed 4 bases from V and 3 bases from J, with 12 bases in between. This CDR3 contains 14 residues. Germline lookup yields CDR1 MNHNY and CDR2 SVGAGI (reference sequence). The chain's CDR3 is CASSFSSGDTEAFF. As DNA, the CDR3 is TGTGCCAGCAGTTTTTCCTCCGGGGACACTGAAGCTTTCTTT.